The present T cell receptor beta chain was sequenced within a study of blood T cell repertoires in COVID-19. TCRdb's copy holds only in-frame clones and misses some; the assay was immunoSEQ multiplex PCR. The sample lists roughly 80,000 clones, around nine tenths occurring once. Trimming shortened V by 2 bases and J by 4 bases, and 15 bases separated the two germline ends. The germline V gene encodes CDR1 KGHSH and CDR2 LQKENI. This CDR3 is built from 15 residues. This chain connects TRBV18 to TRBJ2-7; maybe TRBD2 (6 bases). This clonotype was sampled from a woman in her sixties or seventies with acute or convalescent COVID-19. Material: peripheral blood. CDR3 region: CASSPRASANYEQYF. Written as DNA, the CDR3 is TGTGCCAGCTCACCAAGGGCTAGCGCAAATTACGAGCAGTACTTC.